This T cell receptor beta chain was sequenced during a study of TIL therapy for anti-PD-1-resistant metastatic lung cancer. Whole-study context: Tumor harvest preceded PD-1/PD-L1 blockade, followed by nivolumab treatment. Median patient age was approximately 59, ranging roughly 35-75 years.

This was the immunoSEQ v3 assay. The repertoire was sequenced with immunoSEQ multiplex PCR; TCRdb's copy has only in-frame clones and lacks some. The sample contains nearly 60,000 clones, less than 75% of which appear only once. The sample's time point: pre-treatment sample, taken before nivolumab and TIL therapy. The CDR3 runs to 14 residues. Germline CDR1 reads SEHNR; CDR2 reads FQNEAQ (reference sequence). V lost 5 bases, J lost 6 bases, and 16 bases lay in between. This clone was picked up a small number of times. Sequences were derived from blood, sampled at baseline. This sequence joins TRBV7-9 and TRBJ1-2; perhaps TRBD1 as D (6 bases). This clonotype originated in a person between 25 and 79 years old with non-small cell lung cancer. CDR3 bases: TGTGCCAGCAGCCTACAGGGACCACTCGATGGCTACACCTTC. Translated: CASSLQGPLDGYTF.